This TCR beta chain was found in a study of cytomegalovirus exposure and HLA in healthy donors. Study details: A later analysis reported the same platform for the 95 to 150 validation repertoires and the approximately 720 first-cohort repertoires.

Regarding the study as a whole: A list of roughly 160 TCR beta chains associated with cytomegalovirus was given. There were some public TCRs occurring in many donors, but most TCR sequences were rare.

Only in-frame clones appear in the TCRdb table, and some are missing; sequencing was by immunoSEQ multiplex PCR. The sample yields approximately 54,000 clones, around nine tenths seen once. As regards this clone: Its antigen remains unidentified.

The clonotype was recovered from a woman between 18 and 30 years old in good health and CMV-seropositive. The sequenced sample was PBMCs.

The CDR3 loop is CASSQDGTGVKETQYF. The CDR3 nucleotides are TGCGCCAGCAGCCAAGATGGGACAGGGGTGAAAGAGACCCAGTACTTC. This chain connects TRBV4-3 to TRBJ2-5, with TRBD1 matching over 10 bases. The CDR3 totals 16 residues. Germline CDR1 reads LGHNA; CDR2 reads YSLEER. V was clipped by 0 bases and J by 3 bases; unmatched bases: 4.